This T cell receptor beta chain was recorded in a study of blood T cell repertoires in COVID-19. Study summary: T cells, B-cell-depleted T cells, or PBMCs supplied cDNA or gDNA.

The germline V gene has CDR1 MNHEY and CDR2 SVGAGI. Trimming shortened V by 0 bases and J by 1 base, and 7 bases separated the two germline ends. This CDR3 is built from 15 residues. Measured with immunoSEQ multiplex PCR; TCRdb has only the in-frame clones, and not every one. The sample has roughly 250,000 clones, roughly 85% seen once. Exposed study participants had met a COVID-19 case within 2 weeks before entry. The V and J genes are TRBV6-5 and TRBJ1-3; D unresolved. The source of this sequence is a woman aged 40 to 50 who had been exposed to COVID-19. Sample: PBMCs or T cells enriched from blood (not recorded which). CDR3 nucleotide sequence: TGTGCCAGCAGTTACTCATACAAGTCTGGAAACACCATATATTTT. This codes for CASSYSYKSGNTIYF.